The 23 T cell receptor beta chains given below trace back to one sample, sequenced in a study of regulatory T cells in long-lasting Graves disease. Time point indicated: newly diagnosed GD, antithyroid drugs for less than 3 months. After RNA was extracted from PBMCs, the TCR library was made from it. TCR beta libraries were built with iRepertoire HTBI primers and Arm-PCR of CDR3 regions. TCRdb re-derived calls from the multiplex PCR reads in MiXCR, one entry per CDR3 protein. Here the sample spans a few hundred thousand distinct CDR3 sequences, around 15% being singletons. These same data were also listed under a study on T cells in Graves' hyperthyroidism and ophthalmopathy.

The sample was peripheral blood mononuclear cells (PBMCs), taken at new diagnosis, from a patient treated with antithyroid drugs. These TCRs come from a woman between 18 and 29 years old with Graves disease.

This clonotype has more than one count but fewer than ten. V usage is TRBV29-1 and J usage is TRBJ1-2; TRBD1 agrees at 10 bases. There are 13 residues in the CDR3. V lost 7 bases to trimming and J lost 1 base; unmatched junction nucleotides: 3. Germline values: CDR1 SQVTM, CDR2 ANQGSEA. The CDR3 spells CSAGTGVNYGYTF. The CDR3 DNA reads as TGCAGCGCTGGGACAGGGGTTAACTATGGCTACACCTTC.

There are many counts of this clonotype. CDR3 loop: CASSPGTSVGELFF. The CDR3 bases are TGTGCCAGCAGCCCCGGGACTAGCGTCGGGGAGCTGTTTTTT. The chain joins TRBV9 to TRBJ2-2, with TRBD2 matching 10 bases. Germline V lookup: CDR1 SGDLS, CDR2 YYNGEE. This CDR3 contains 14 residues. Unmatched junction bases numbered 4, after V lost 4 bases and J lost 7 bases.

At least ten counts were recorded for this clonotype. The V call is TRBV20-1, the J call TRBJ1-6; TRBD1 agrees at 10 bases. This CDR3 region has 14 residues. V trimming: 6 bases; J trimming: 9 bases; junction bases outside the gene matches: 8. Germline V gives CDR1 DFQATT, CDR2 SNEGSKA (reference sequence). The CDR3: CSALGTGVGSPLHF. Written as DNA, the CDR3 is TGCAGTGCCCTAGGGACAGGGGTCGGTTCACCCCTCCACTTT.

There are a few counts of this clonotype. V gene TRBV27 combines with J gene TRBJ1-5; tentative D call: TRBD1 (5 bases). V was clipped by 4 bases and J by 3 bases, with 10 bases between them. The CDR3 has 14 amino acids. In germline, CDR1 is MNHEY, CDR2 SMNVEV (reference sequence). CDR3 residues: CASSSPGTNQPQHF. CDR3 DNA: TGTGCCAGCAGTTCCCCAGGGACCAATCAGCCCCAGCATTTT.

This clonotype was observed at least ten times. The chain recombines TRBV5-1 with TRBJ2-1; 8 bases match TRBD1. The trim removed 3 bases at V and 3 bases at J, leaving 5 bases unmatched. Germline CDR1 and CDR2: SGHRS and YFSETQ. CDR3 length: 15 amino acids. CDR3 nucleotide sequence: TGCGCCAGCAGCTGGGGCGGGACAGGCTACAATGAGCAGTTCTTC. Translation: CASSWGGTGYNEQFF. The full variable domain, with the rest looked up from reference TRBV5-1 and TRBJ2-1, is KAGVTQTPRYLIKTRGQQVTLSCSPISGHRSVSWYQQTPGQGLQFLFEYFSETQRNKGNFPGRFSGRQFSNSRSEMNVSTLELGDSALYLCASSWGGTGYNEQFFGPGTRLTVL.

The table lists this clonotype with many counts. V usage is TRBV5-1 and J usage is TRBJ2-1, with 8 bases fitting TRBD1. Germline CDR1 reads SGHRS; CDR2 reads YFSETQ. The CDR3 extends over 15 amino acids. J lost 8 bases, V lost 1 base, and 8 bases had no gene match. The DNA of the CDR3 is TGCGCCAGCAGCTTGACAGGGGGTATATCCGATGAGCAGTTCTTC. This sequence encodes CASSLTGGISDEQFF.

Ten or more counts support this clonotype. The gene calls are TRBV18 and TRBJ1-2; D is perhaps TRBD1 (6 bases). The CDR3 totals 15 residues. Between the trimmed V and J ends, which lost 3 bases and 5 bases, there was a span of 16 bases. CDR1 is KGHSH, CDR2 LQKENI, per germline. The CDR3 is CASSPLADSLYGYTF. As DNA, the CDR3 is TGTGCCAGCTCACCCCTCGCGGACAGCCTTTATGGCTACACCTTC.

Many counts were recorded for this clonotype. This rearrangement joins TRBV18 to TRBJ2-2; D call uncertain. V gave up 2 bases and J gave up 4 bases, with 8 bases separating them. This CDR3 contains 14 residues. Germline V CDR1 and CDR2: KGHSH, LQKENI. DNA of the CDR3: TGTGCCAGCTCACCATTAGGTCGCACCGGGGAGCTGTTTTTT. It is translated as CASSPLGRTGELFF.

This clonotype came up many times. CDR3 residues: CSMRTNTGELFF. Here the CDR3 DNA reads TGCAGCATGAGGACCAACACCGGGGAGCTGTTTTTT. The chain joins TRBV20-1 to TRBJ2-2, with unresolved D. The CDR3 covers 12 residues. Germline assignment: CDR1 DFQATT and CDR2 SNEGSKA (reference sequence).

This clonotype was seen repeatedly, ten times or more. The rearrangement uses TRBV11-1 and TRBJ1-1; D is uncertain. This CDR3 has 13 amino acids. The germline V gene encodes CDR1 SGHAT and CDR2 FQDESV (reference sequence). V was pared by 2 bases and J by 6 bases, with 10 bases between. The CDR3: CASSLFIGAEAFF. The CDR3 region has the DNA TGTGCCAGCAGCTTATTCATAGGAGCTGAAGCTTTCTTT.

This clonotype was counted between two and nine times. Possible read error: a much larger clone is one base away. As the CDR3 is not closed by the conserved phenylalanine or tryptophan, this likely results from a read error. V usage is TRBV2 and J usage is TRBJ2-7; possibly TRBD1 for D (5 bases). In germline, CDR1 is SNHLY, CDR2 FYNNEI. Trimming took 7 bases from V and 0 from J, leaving 16 bases between them. This CDR3 is built from 15 residues. The DNA of the CDR3 is TGTGCCAGCACCCCCCAGGCAGGGATCTCCTACGAGCAGTACCTC. It translates to CASTPQAGISYEQYL.

This clonotype occurred many times. The genes are TRBV5-1 and TRBJ1-1, with 7 bases matching TRBD1. J gave up 4 bases and V 5 bases, and 5 bases lay outside the gene matches. This CDR3 region has 13 residues. From germline, CDR1 is SGHRS and CDR2 YFSETQ. The CDR3 protein is CASRPTGLTEAFF. CDR3 DNA sequence: TGCGCCAGCAGGCCGACAGGGCTCACTGAAGCTTTCTTT. The whole variable domain, remainder taken from reference TRBV5-1 and TRBJ1-1, is KAGVTQTPRYLIKTRGQQVTLSCSPISGHRSVSWYQQTPGQGLQFLFEYFSETQRNKGNFPGRFSGRQFSNSRSEMNVSTLELGDSALYLCASRPTGLTEAFFGQGTRLTVV.

This clonotype has just a few counts. This chain uses TRBV5-1 with TRBJ2-5; D unresolved. The CDR3 extends over 15 amino acids. Germline CDR1 SGHRS, CDR2 YFSETQ. V gave up 0 bases and J gave up 1 base, with 10 bases separating them. The CDR3 protein is CASSLDVGPQETQYF. CDR3 bases: TGCGCCAGCAGCTTGGATGTGGGTCCCCAAGAGACCCAGTACTTC.

The chain uses TRBV19 and TRBJ2-5; D remains ambiguous. CDR1 is LNHDA, CDR2 SQIVND, per germline (reference sequence). V lost 2 bases, J lost 0 bases, and 4 bases lay in between. The CDR3 covers 13 residues. This CDR3 reads CASSITNQETQYF. The CDR3, as DNA: TGTGCCAGTAGTATAACTAACCAAGAGACCCAGTACTTC. Complete variable domain (other parts from reference TRBV19 and TRBJ2-5): DGGITQSPKYLFRKEGQNVTLSCEQNLNHDAMYWYRQDPGQGLRLIYYSQIVNDFQKGDIAEGYSVSREKKESFPLTVTSAQKNPTAFYLCASSITNQETQYFGPGTRLLVL.

This clonotype has at least ten counts. The chain links TRBV20-1 to TRBJ2-5; 9 bases are shared with TRBD1. This CDR3 is 14 amino acids long. Trimming cost V 6 bases and J 5 bases; bases outside gene matches: 10. CDR1 is DFQATT and CDR2 is SNEGSKA in the germline V gene (reference sequence). The CDR3 nucleotides read TGCAGTGCGCTACCCTACAGGGGGCTGGAGACCCAGTACTTC. Encoded protein: CSALPYRGLETQYF.

The sample holds many counts of this clonotype. The chain carries TRBV6-1 and TRBJ1-5; 8 bases agree with TRBD1. Germline loops: CDR1 MNHNS, CDR2 SASEGT. This CDR3 has 14 residues. V was clipped by 5 bases and J by 5 bases; unmatched bases: 5. The CDR3 region has the DNA TGTGCCAGCAGTCCCGGACAGGGCGATCAGCCCCAGCATTTT. This sequence encodes CASSPGQGDQPQHF.

For the CDR3, the DNA is TGTGCCAGCGGCGCCGGGGGCGGGTCCCAAGAGACCCAGTACTTC. It codes for CASGAGGGSQETQYF. The chain combines TRBV6-2 or TRBV6-3 with TRBJ2-5; D tentatively fits TRBD1 or TRBD2 (6 bases each). V was cut by 8 bases and J by 1 base, with 17 bases left in between. This CDR3 is 15 amino acids long. Germline V gene data show CDR1 as MNHEY and CDR2 as SVGEGT.

This clonotype appeared once. A read error may account for a junction end that differs from germline. The chain joins TRBV11-1 to TRBJ2-5; 7 nucleotides agree with TRBD1. CDR1 is SGHAT and CDR2 is FQDESV in the germline V gene (reference sequence). The CDR3 consists of 15 residues. CDR3 DNA sequence: TGTACCAGCAGCTTCCGGACACCAGGGGGAGAGACCCAGTACTTC. As protein: CTSSFRTPGGETQYF.

There are many counts of this clonotype. The chain recombines TRBV28 with TRBJ1-1, with D uncertain. The germline CDR1 and CDR2 sequences are MDHEN and SYDVKM. V was clipped by 2 bases and J by 0 bases, with 13 bases between them. The CDR3 consists of 16 residues. CDR3 bases: TGTGCCAGCAGTTTAGAAGGTCCCGTGATGAACACTGAAGCTTTCTTT. Protein product: CASSLEGPVMNTEAFF.

This clonotype occurred a few times. The chain joins TRBV20-1 to TRBJ2-2; 8 nucleotides line up with TRBD2. J was trimmed by 6 bases and V by 6 bases; bases with no gene match: 9. Germline assignment: CDR1 DFQATT and CDR2 SNEGSKA (reference sequence). This CDR3 has 14 amino acids. CDR3 in DNA: TGCAGTGCACCACGGGGGGGCGTCTCCGGGGAGCTGTTTTTT. Amino acids: CSAPRGGVSGELFF.

This clonotype has at least ten counts. The genes are TRBV4-1 and TRBJ2-1; D call uncertain. Deletions cut 3 bases from V and 2 bases from J, with 11 bases between. The CDR3 length is 15 residues. Germline V gene data show CDR1 as MGHRA and CDR2 as YSYEKL. This CDR3 is CASSQAIGAYNEQFF. The CDR3 region has the DNA TGCGCCAGCAGCCAGGCGATTGGGGCCTACAATGAGCAGTTCTTC.

J is TRBJ2-1 and V is TRBV27; 7 positions match TRBD1. CDR3 length equals 20 residues. Germline trimming cut 3 bases from V and 4 bases from J; bases unmatched to any gene: 21. Germline CDR1 MNHEY, CDR2 SMNVEV (reference sequence). The CDR3 DNA reads as TGTGCCAGCAGTTTCCTCGCCCCATCTCCCGACAGGGCATTTTACAATGAGCAGTTCTTC. It specifies CASSFLAPSPDRAFYNEQFF.

Turning to this clonotype: The junction shows a germline mismatch at one end, possibly a read error. The chain employs TRBV28 and TRBJ1-2; D ambiguous. The CDR3 has 14 residues. CDR1 is MDHEN, CDR2 SYDVKM, per germline. CDR3 DNA: TGTGTCAGCAGTTTAACTGCCCTTAACTATGGCTACACCTTC. It encodes CVSSLTALNYGYTF.